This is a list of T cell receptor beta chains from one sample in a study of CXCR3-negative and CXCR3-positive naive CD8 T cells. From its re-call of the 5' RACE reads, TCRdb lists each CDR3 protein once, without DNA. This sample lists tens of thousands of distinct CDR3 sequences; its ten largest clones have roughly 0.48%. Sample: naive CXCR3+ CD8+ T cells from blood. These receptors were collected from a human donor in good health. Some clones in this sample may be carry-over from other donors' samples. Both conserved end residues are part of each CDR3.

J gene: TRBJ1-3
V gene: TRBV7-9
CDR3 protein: CASSLSSALLGNTIYF

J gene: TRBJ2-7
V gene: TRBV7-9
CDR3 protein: CASSKGLAYEQYF

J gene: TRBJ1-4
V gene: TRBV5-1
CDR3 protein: CASSLEGSNEKLFF

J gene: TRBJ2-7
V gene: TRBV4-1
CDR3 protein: CASSQHRESYEQYF

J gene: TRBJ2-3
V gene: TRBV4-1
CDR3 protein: CASSQEISGSYTDTQYF

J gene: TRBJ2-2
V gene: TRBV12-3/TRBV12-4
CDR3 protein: CASRRRETNTGELFF

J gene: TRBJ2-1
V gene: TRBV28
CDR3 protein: CASGQGNEQFF

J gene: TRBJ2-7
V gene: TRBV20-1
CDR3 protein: CSASIGTENPYEQYF

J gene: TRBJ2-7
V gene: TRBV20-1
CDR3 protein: CSAPTSGVYEQYF

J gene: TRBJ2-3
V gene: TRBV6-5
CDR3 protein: CASSYSGGAATQYF

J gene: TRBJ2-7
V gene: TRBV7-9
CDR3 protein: CASSPTGGATYEQYF

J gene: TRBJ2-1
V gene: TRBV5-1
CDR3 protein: CASSLDMNGQFF

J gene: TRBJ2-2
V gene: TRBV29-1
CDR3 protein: CSAEGDAGELFF

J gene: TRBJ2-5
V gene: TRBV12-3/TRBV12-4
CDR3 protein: CASGGDGEETQYF

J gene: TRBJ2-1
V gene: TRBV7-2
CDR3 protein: CASSPSGGAYNEQFF

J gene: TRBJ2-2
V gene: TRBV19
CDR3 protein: CASQGQAYTGELFF

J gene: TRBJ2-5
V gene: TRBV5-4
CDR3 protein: CASSPSGYQETQYF

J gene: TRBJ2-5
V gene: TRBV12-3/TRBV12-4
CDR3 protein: CASSLFGPQETQYF

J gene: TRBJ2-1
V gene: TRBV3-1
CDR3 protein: CASSPNPDQSYNEQFF

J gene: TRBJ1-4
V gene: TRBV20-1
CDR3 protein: CSARAPGGLDEKLFF

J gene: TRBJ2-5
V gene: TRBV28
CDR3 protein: CASSHEGARQETQYF

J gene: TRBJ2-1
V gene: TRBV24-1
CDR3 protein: CATSDLGDYNEQFF

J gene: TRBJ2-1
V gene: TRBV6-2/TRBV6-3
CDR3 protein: CASRTGLEQFF

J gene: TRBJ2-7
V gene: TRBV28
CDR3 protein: CASSPWTGNEQYF

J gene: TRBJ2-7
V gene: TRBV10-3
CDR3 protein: CAITDEGASEQYF

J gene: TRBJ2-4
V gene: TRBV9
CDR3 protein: CASSAGLAKNIQYF

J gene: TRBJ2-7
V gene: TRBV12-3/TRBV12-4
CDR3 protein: CASGGGVSYEQYF

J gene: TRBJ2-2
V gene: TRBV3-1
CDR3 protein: CASSPLPGDSTGELFF

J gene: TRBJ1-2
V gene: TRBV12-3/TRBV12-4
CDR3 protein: CASSLDANYGYTF

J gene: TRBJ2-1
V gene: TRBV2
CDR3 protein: CASSPDTNEQFF

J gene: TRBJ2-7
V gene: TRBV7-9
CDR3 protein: CASSQGPEQYF

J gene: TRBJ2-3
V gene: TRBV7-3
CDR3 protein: CASSLRGRADTQYF

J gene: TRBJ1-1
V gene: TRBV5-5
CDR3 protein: CASSLLGDRAFF

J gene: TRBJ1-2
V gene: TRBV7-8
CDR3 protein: CASSVPGGYGYTF

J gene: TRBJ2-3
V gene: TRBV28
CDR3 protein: CASSLWGAQRTTDTQYF

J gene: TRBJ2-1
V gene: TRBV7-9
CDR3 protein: CASSFAGAYNEQFF

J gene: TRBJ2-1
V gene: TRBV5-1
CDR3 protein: CASSATSYNEQFF

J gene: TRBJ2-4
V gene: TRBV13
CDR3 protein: CASSFGLVDIQYF

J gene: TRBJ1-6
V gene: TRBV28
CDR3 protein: CASSFGGGRSPRPLHF

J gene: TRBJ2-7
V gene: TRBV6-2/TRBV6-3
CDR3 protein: CASTTPMNEQYF

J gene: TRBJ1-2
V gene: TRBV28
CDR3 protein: CASSLWGDGYTF

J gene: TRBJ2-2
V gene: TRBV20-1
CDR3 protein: CSARAPITNTGELFF

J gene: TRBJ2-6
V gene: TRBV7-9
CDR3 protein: CASRGSGANVLTF

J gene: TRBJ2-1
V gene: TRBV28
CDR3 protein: CASSLGGELNEQFF

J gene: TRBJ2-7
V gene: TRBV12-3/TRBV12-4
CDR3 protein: CASSPDRGHLEQYF

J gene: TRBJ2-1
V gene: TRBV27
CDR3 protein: CASSGPGILTYNEQFF

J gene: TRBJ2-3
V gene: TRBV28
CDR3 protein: CASSILAGGTSTDTQYF

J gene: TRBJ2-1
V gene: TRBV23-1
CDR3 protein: CASSQSRRDSTPHEQFF

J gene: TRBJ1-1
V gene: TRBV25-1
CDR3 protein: CASTGAVEAFF

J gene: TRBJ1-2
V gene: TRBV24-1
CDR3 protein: CATSYVETNYGYTF